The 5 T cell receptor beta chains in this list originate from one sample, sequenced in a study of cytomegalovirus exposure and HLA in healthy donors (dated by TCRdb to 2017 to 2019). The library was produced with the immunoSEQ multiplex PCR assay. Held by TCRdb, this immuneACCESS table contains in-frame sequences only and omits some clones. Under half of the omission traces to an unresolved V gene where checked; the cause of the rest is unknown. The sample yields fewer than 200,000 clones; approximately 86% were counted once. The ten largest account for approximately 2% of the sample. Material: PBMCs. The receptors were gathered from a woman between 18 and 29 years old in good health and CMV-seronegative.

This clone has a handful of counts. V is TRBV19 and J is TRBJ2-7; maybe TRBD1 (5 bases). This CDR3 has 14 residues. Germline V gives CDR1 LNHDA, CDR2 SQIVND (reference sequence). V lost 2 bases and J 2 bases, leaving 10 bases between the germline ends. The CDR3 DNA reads TGTGCCAGTAGTATATCGGCCAGGGCCTACGAGCAGTACTTC. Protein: CASSISARAYEQYF.

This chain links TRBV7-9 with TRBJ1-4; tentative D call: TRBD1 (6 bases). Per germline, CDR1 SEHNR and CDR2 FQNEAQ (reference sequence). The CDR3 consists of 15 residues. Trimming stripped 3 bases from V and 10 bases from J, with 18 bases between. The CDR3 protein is CASSFAGQSAGKLFF. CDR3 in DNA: TGTGCCAGCAGCTTCGCTGGACAGTCAGCCGGAAAACTGTTTTTT.

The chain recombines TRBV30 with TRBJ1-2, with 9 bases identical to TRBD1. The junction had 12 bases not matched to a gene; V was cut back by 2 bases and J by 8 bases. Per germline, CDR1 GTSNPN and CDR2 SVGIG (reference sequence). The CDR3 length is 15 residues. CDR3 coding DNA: TGTGCCTGGAGTAAAGAACCGGACAGGGGTTTCGGCTACACCTTC. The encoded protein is CAWSKEPDRGFGYTF.

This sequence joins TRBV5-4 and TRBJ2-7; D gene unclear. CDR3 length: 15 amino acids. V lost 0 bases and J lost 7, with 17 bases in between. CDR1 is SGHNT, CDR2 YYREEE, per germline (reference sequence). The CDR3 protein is CASSLEMSPVEEQYF. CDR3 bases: TGTGCCAGCAGCTTGGAAATGTCCCCCGTGGAGGAGCAGTACTTC. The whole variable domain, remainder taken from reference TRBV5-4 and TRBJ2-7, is ETGVTQSPTHLIKTRGQQVTLRCSSQSGHNTVSWYQQALGQGPQFIFQYYREEENGRGNFPPRFSGLQFPNYSSELNVNALELDDSALYLCASSLEMSPVEEQYFGPGTRLTVT.

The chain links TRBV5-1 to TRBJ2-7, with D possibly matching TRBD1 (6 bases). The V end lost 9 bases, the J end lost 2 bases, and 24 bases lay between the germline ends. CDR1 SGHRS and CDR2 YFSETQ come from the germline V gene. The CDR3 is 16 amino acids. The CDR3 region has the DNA TGCGCCACCTACGGGGACAAGGCGGACGGAACCTACGAGCAGTACTTC. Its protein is CATYGDKADGTYEQYF. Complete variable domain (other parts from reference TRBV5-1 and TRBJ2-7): KAGVTQTPRYLIKTRGQQVTLSCSPISGHRSVSWYQQTPGQGLQFLFEYFSETQRNKGNFPGRFSGRQFSNSRSEMNVSTLELGDSALYLCATYGDKADGTYEQYFGPGTRLTVT.